This entry lists 4 T cell receptor beta chains sequenced from one sample in a study of blood T cells in healthy people across ages. Next came a second PCR, run for about 7 to 12 cycles, which used a sample-barcoded 5' primer along with a J-beta primer mix. MiXCR, run by TCRdb on the 5' RACE reads, gives a single entry per CDR3 protein. The table has about 730,000 distinct CDR3 sequences, roughly two fifths seen once; the top ten hold under 25%. Sequenced: blood. These receptors were obtained from an older woman in good health.

The CDR3 protein is CASTQLPGQGAIGGELFF. The DNA of the CDR3 is TGTGCCAGCACCCAACTCCCGGGACAGGGGGCAATTGGCGGGGAGCTGTTTTTT. The V and J genes are TRBV6-2 or TRBV6-3 and TRBJ2-2; 12 nucleotides match TRBD1. V was clipped by 7 bases and J by 7 bases; unmatched bases: 16. The CDR3 spans 18 residues. Germline lookup yields CDR1 MNHEY and CDR2 SVGEGT.

The genes are TRBV3-1 and TRBJ1-1, with no clear D. V gave up 2 bases and J gave up 6 bases, with 4 bases separating them. The germline gives CDR1 LGHDT, CDR2 YNNKEL (reference sequence). The CDR3 is 11 residues long. CDR3: CASSQNSEAFF. The CDR3 nucleotides read TGTGCCAGCAGCCAAAACTCTGAAGCTTTCTTT.

J is TRBJ2-1 and V is TRBV24-1; TRBD2 matches 9 bases. This CDR3 comprises 16 residues. The V and J ends lost 0 bases and 9 bases, in that order; junction bases with no gene match: 8. Germline V gives CDR1 KGHDR, CDR2 SFDVKD. DNA of the CDR3: TGTGCCACCAGTGATTTGAATGGGCGGGGGGGGACTGAGCAGTTCTTC. Translation: CATSDLNGRGGTEQFF.

The chain has TRBV5-1 and TRBJ2-5, with 9 nucleotides matching TRBD2. V was clipped by 4 bases and J by 5 bases; unmatched bases: 9. Germline CDR1 is SGHRS and CDR2 is YFSETQ. The CDR3 contains 15 residues. Here the CDR3 DNA reads TGCGCCAGCAGCGAAGGACTAGCGAGAGGGGAGACCCAGTACTTC. Its protein product is CASSEGLARGETQYF.